This entry lists 8 T cell receptor beta chains sequenced from one sample in a study of T cell responses to AZD1222 COVID-19 vaccine. Assay: immunoSEQ multiplex PCR; the TCRdb copy retains only in-frame clones and omits some. This table has 100,000 to 150,000 clones, 89% appearing once. The input for sequencing was peripheral blood, taken on day 0 of AZD1222 vaccination. These receptors were taken from an adult in good health.

J is TRBJ1-2 and V is TRBV9; unclear D gene. V shed 0 bases and J shed 1 base, with 7 bases lying between them. This CDR3 has 14 residues. Germline CDR1 SGDLS, CDR2 YYNGEE. CDR3 coding DNA: TGTGCCAGCAGCGTAGACGGAGATAACTATGGCTACACCTTC. Amino acid sequence: CASSVDGDNYGYTF.

V is TRBV6-5 and J is TRBJ1-2, with D possibly TRBD1 on 5 matching bases. The CDR3 length is 14 residues. Germline CDR1 is MNHEY and CDR2 is SVGAGI. V gave up 3 bases and J gave up 6 bases, with 14 bases separating them. The CDR3 coding sequence is TGTGCCAGCAGTTATTTCAAGGGACGCGATGGCTACACCTTC. Amino acids: CASSYFKGRDGYTF.

The chain has TRBV5-1 and TRBJ2-3; D not certain. Trimming stripped 0 bases from V and 1 base from J, with 9 bases between. The CDR3 runs to 15 residues. Germline V gives CDR1 SGHRS, CDR2 YFSETQ. CDR3 bases: TGCGCCAGCAGCTTGGAGGAACCTCGCACAGATACGCAGTATTTT. This sequence encodes CASSLEEPRTDTQYF. The full variable domain, rest sourced from reference TRBV5-1 and TRBJ2-3, is KAGVTQTPRYLIKTRGQQVTLSCSPISGHRSVSWYQQTPGQGLQFLFEYFSETQRNKGNFPGRFSGRQFSNSRSEMNVSTLELGDSALYLCASSLEEPRTDTQYFGPGTRLTVL.

The chain recombines TRBV9 with TRBJ2-1; either TRBD1 or TRBD2 may supply D (6 bases each). The CDR3 totals 15 residues. Between the trimmed V and J ends, which lost 0 bases and 1 base, there was a span of 8 bases. The germline V gene encodes CDR1 SGDLS and CDR2 YYNGEE. The DNA for the CDR3 is TGTGCCAGCAGCGTAGCGGGGGCTTCCTACAATGAGCAGTTCTTC. This codes for CASSVAGASYNEQFF.

The chain employs TRBV24-1 and TRBJ2-5; 10 nucleotides line up with TRBD1. Germline loops: CDR1 KGHDR, CDR2 SFDVKD. This CDR3 region has 16 residues. Trimming removed 2 bases from V and 5 bases from J; junction bases left unmatched: 7. The CDR3 protein is CATSDYTGTGVETQYF. CDR3 bases: TGTGCCACCAGTGATTACACCGGGACAGGGGTCGAGACCCAGTACTTC.

The chain links TRBV20-1 to TRBJ1-5, with a weak D call TRBD1 (6 bases). The CDR3 spans 18 residues. Germline CDR1 is DFQATT and CDR2 is SNEGSKA (reference sequence). V shed 3 bases and J shed 0 bases, with 21 bases lying between them. This CDR3 is CSASLYPGEWDSNQPQHF. The CDR3 coding sequence is TGCAGTGCTAGTTTATATCCAGGGGAGTGGGATAGCAATCAGCCCCAGCATTTT.

This sequence joins TRBV27 and TRBJ2-1; no reliable D call. CDR3 length: 18 amino acids. Germline CDR1 and CDR2: MNHEY and SMNVEV (reference sequence). Trimming took 5 bases from V and 0 from J, leaving 20 bases between them. In DNA form, the CDR3 reads TGTGCCAGCAGTGCACTGCGCTCAGGTTCTAGCTCCTACAATGAGCAGTTCTTC. Protein product: CASSALRSGSSSYNEQFF.

The chain employs TRBV11-3 and TRBJ1-1; D is unclear. The CDR3 loop spans 13 amino acids. Trimming removed 6 bases from V and 1 base from J, with 9 bases in between. Germline V gene data show CDR1 as SGHNT and CDR2 as YENEEA. The CDR3 here is CASRDDGNTEAFF. As DNA, the CDR3 is TGTGCCAGCAGGGATGACGGGAACACTGAAGCTTTCTTT.